The 15 T cell receptor beta chains below all came from one sample that was sequenced in a study of blood T cell repertoires in COVID-19 (dated by TCRdb to 2018 to 2021). The method was the immunoSEQ multiplex PCR assay. Held by TCRdb, this immuneACCESS table contains in-frame sequences only and omits some clones. Under half of the omission traces to an unresolved V gene where checked; the cause of the rest is unknown. This sample has around 150,000 clones in its table, and about 78% of those were observed once. Of the sample, 9.5% to 13% falls within the top ten clones. The specimen sequenced was peripheral blood. The receptor set was obtained from a man in his 60s who had recovered from COVID-19.

J is TRBJ2-2 and V is TRBV6-2 or TRBV6-3; D ambiguous. The CDR3 length is 15 residues. Germline V gives CDR1 MNHEY, CDR2 SVGEGT. V lost 4 bases and J 1 base, leaving 10 bases between the germline ends. CDR3 sequence (DNA): TGTGCCAGCAGTTTCGCCAGATTGAACACCGGGGAGCTGTTTTTT. Amino acid sequence: CASSFARLNTGELFF.

This clone appeared a single time. The chain recombines TRBV10-3 with TRBJ2-7; the D gene is possibly TRBD1 (5 bases). Germline assignment: CDR1 ENHRY and CDR2 SYGVKD. Between the trimmed V and J ends, which lost 0 bases and 7 bases, there was a span of 13 bases. The CDR3 consists of 14 residues. The CDR3 is CAISESKGKGEQYF. CDR3 bases: TGTGCCATCAGTGAGTCTAAGGGGAAGGGGGAGCAGTACTTC.

The chain uses TRBV9 and TRBJ2-1, with 9 bases matching TRBD2. CDR1 SGDLS and CDR2 YYNGEE come from the germline V gene. The CDR3 length is 19 residues. The V and J ends lost 1 base and 8 bases, in that order; junction bases with no gene match: 19. CDR3 DNA sequence: TGTGCCAGCAGCGTATCCCGATGGACGGCGGGAGGGCCGAACGATGAGCAGTTCTTC. The encoded protein is CASSVSRWTAGGPNDEQFF. Complete variable domain (other parts from reference TRBV9 and TRBJ2-1): DSGVTQTPKHLITATGQRVTLRCSPRSGDLSVYWYQQSLDQGLQFLIQYYNGEERAKGNILERFSAQQFPDLHSELNLSSLELGDSALYFCASSVSRWTAGGPNDEQFFGPGTRLTVL.

This chain connects TRBV28 to TRBJ2-1; 9 bases fit TRBD2. The junction had 13 bases not matched to a gene; V was cut back by 6 bases and J by 7 bases. Germline V CDR1 and CDR2: MDHEN, SYDVKM. The CDR3 is 16 residues long. The CDR3 is CASRTLGVAGGNEQFF. Written as DNA, the CDR3 is TGTGCCAGCAGAACCCTTGGGGTGGCGGGAGGGAATGAGCAGTTCTTC.

The chain uses TRBV5-6 and TRBJ2-2, with TRBD2 as a possible D gene (6 bases). Germline V lookup: CDR1 SGHDT, CDR2 YYEEEE. The CDR3 runs to 13 residues. The V end lost 3 bases, the J end lost 3 bases, and 6 bases lay between the germline ends. The CDR3 spells CASSSGDTGELFF. The CDR3 DNA reads as TGTGCCAGCAGCTCGGGGGACACCGGGGAGCTGTTTTTT.

V and J are TRBV30 and TRBJ1-1, with TRBD1 as a possible D gene (5 bases). The CDR3 loop spans 15 amino acids. V was cut by 4 bases and J by 2 bases, with 17 bases left in between. Germline lookup yields CDR1 GTSNPN and CDR2 SVGIG (reference sequence). Written as DNA, the CDR3 is TGTGCCTGGACGATCAGGGCATTAAAAAACACTGAAGCTTTCTTT. This codes for CAWTIRALKNTEAFF.

The CDR3 DNA sequence: TGTGCCAGTAGTATTGACAGGGCTGGAAAACTGTTTTTT. It encodes CASSIDRAGKLFF. The chain employs TRBV19 and TRBJ1-4; TRBD1 agrees at 7 bases. The CDR3 has 13 amino acids. CDR1 is LNHDA, CDR2 SQIVND, per germline (reference sequence). Trimming took 3 bases from V and 10 from J; bases not matched to a gene: 5.

The chain uses TRBV19 and TRBJ2-2; D is perhaps TRBD1 (7 bases). Per the germline V gene, CDR1 is LNHDA and CDR2 is SQIVND (reference sequence). CDR3 size: 19 residues. V lost 0 bases, J lost 4 bases, and 21 bases lay in between. CDR3 bases: TGTGCCAGTAGTATAGAAGGGGGCGCGGGGCTAGCTATCACCGGGGAGCTGTTTTTT. It encodes CASSIEGGAGLAITGELFF.

The V call is TRBV2, the J call TRBJ1-2, with D hard to call. The V end was cut by 5 bases, the J end by 5 bases, with 9 bases between. Germline V gene sequence: CDR1 SNHLY, CDR2 FYNNEI. The CDR3 sequence is 12 residues long. The CDR3 reads CASSYVEYGYTF. CDR3 in DNA: TGTGCCAGCAGTTACGTAGAGTATGGCTACACCTTC.

V usage is TRBV28 and J usage is TRBJ1-2; weak D call: TRBD1 (6 bases). Trimming took 3 bases from V and 2 from J, leaving 10 bases between them. CDR1 and CDR2 from the germline V gene are MDHEN and SYDVKM. CDR3 length: 14 amino acids. CDR3 region: CASSFGGLNYGYTF. The CDR3 DNA sequence: TGTGCCAGCAGTTTCGGGGGGCTGAACTATGGCTACACCTTC.

This clone was detected only a few times. The chain joins TRBV5-1 to TRBJ1-1; no clear D. V lost 4 bases, J lost 2 bases, and 12 bases lay in between. The CDR3 runs to 14 residues. Germline V CDR1 and CDR2: SGHRS, YFSETQ. CDR3 sequence (DNA): TGCGCCAGCAGCCCCTCTCCGACAAACACTGAAGCTTTCTTT. It is translated as CASSPSPTNTEAFF.

The J gene is TRBJ2-7, the V gene TRBV10-3; 7 bases match TRBD2. Per germline, CDR1 ENHRY and CDR2 SYGVKD. The CDR3 spans 13 residues. Trimming cost V 8 bases and J 5 bases; bases outside gene matches: 9. DNA for the CDR3: TGTGCCATCGCGGGGCGGGAGACGGACGAGCAGTACTTC. As protein: CAIAGRETDEQYF.

V is TRBV3-1 (or the pseudogene TRBV3-2) and J is TRBJ2-5, with TRBD1 as a possible D gene (5 bases). CDR1 and CDR2 (germline): LGHDT, YNNKEL (reference sequence). Trimming cost V 4 bases and J 10 bases, with 13 bases left between them. The CDR3 covers 12 residues. Here the CDR3 DNA reads TGTGCCAGCAGCCGGGCAGGGAAGGACCAGTACTTC. Its protein product is CASSRAGKDQYF.

The V call is TRBV7-8, the J call TRBJ1-5; 8 bases align to TRBD1. Germline trimming cut 2 bases from V and 3 bases from J; bases unmatched to any gene: 6. Germline V gene data show CDR1 as SGHVS and CDR2 as FQNEAQ. This CDR3 is built from 16 residues. The CDR3 coding sequence is TGTGCCAGCAGCTTACGAACAGGGGGTCTCAATCAGCCCCAGCATTTT. Residues: CASSLRTGGLNQPQHF.

This clone has just a few counts. This chain uses TRBV6-5 with TRBJ2-2; 7 positions agree with TRBD1. CDR3 length: 13 amino acids. Germline loops: CDR1 MNHEY, CDR2 SVGAGI. With 6 bases clipped from V and 6 bases from J, the junction kept 4 bases outside the gene matches. This chain's CDR3 is CASSKQGSGELFF. The CDR3 region has the DNA TGTGCCAGCAGCAAACAGGGGTCCGGGGAGCTGTTTTTT.